Below, 2 T cell receptor beta chains from the same sample are listed, as sequenced in a study of blood T cell repertoires in COVID-19. TCRdb's copy holds only in-frame clones and misses some; the assay was immunoSEQ multiplex PCR. The sample shows some 390,000 clones, around 89% of them seen only once. The sequencing input was peripheral blood. The receptors originated from a woman between 40 and 55 years old with COVID-19, enrolled during active disease.

The genes are TRBV28 and TRBJ1-6, with D uncertain. The CDR3 runs 12 residues. Germline CDR1 and CDR2: MDHEN and SYDVKM. V was trimmed by 3 bases and J by 9 bases, leaving 6 bases between them. The CDR3: CASSFGGSPLHF. The CDR3 coding sequence is TGTGCCAGCAGTTTTGGCGGTTCACCCCTCCACTTT.

This chain uses TRBV24-1 with TRBJ2-7, with D hard to call. The CDR3 sequence is 13 residues long. Trimming removed 4 bases from V and 5 bases from J, with 11 bases in between. CDR1 is KGHDR, CDR2 SFDVKD, per germline. CDR3 sequence: CATSDRSSNEQYF. The CDR3 DNA reads TGTGCCACCAGTGACCGCTCAAGCAACGAGCAGTACTTC.